The 20 T cell receptor beta chains reported below all come from one sample, sequenced in a study of CXCR3-negative and CXCR3-positive naive CD8 T cells. Their antigens remain unidentified. Regarding the study as a whole: Naive CXCR3-positive cells had TRB CDR3s more hydrophobic than those of CXCR3-negative naive cells.

5' RACE that incorporated UMI labels was used to prepare the TRB cDNA libraries. TCRdb reworked the 5' RACE reads into one entry per CDR3 protein, no DNA. This table lists about 120,000 distinct CDR3 sequences. The specimen was naive CXCR3+ CD8+ T cells from blood. Subset of the sample: CD45RO-CCR7+CD27+CD95- naive CD8+ T cells expressing CXCR3 (TNR3+). The source is a human donor in good health. Some clones in this sample may be carry-over from other donors' samples.

This chain links TRBV29-1 with TRBJ2-5; TCRdb selects TRBD1, and the lack of DNA leaves this call unchecked. Germline CDR1 and CDR2: SQVTM and ANQGSEA. The CDR3 has 12 amino acids. CDR3 region: CSVGGRKETQYF.

The V and J genes are TRBV7-6 and TRBJ2-7; TCRdb's D call, TRBD1, is unchecked because there is no DNA. This CDR3 has 17 residues. CDR1 and CDR2 from the germline V gene are SGHVS and FNYEAQ. This chain's CDR3 is CASSLGPPGESPYEQHF.

V usage is TRBV7-3 and J usage is TRBJ2-5; TCRdb reports TRBD2, a call that lacks DNA to check it against. CDR3 size: 14 residues. Germline values: CDR1 SGHTA, CDR2 FQGTGA. The CDR3 region is CASGPGGPQETQYF.

This chain connects TRBV7-2 to TRBJ2-1; the D gene TCRdb calls, TRBD1, cannot be checked with no DNA. The CDR3 contains 16 residues. Germline lookup yields CDR1 SGHTA and CDR2 FQGNSA. CDR3 in amino acids: CASSLAVRQGYNEQFF.

V and J are TRBV6-5 and TRBJ1-1. The CDR3 totals 11 residues. Germline V gene sequence: CDR1 MNHEY, CDR2 SVGAGI. The CDR3 reads CASPEDTEAFF.

The V and J genes are TRBV5-1 and TRBJ2-7. Germline CDR1 reads SGHRS; CDR2 reads YFSETQ. There are 15 residues in the CDR3. CDR3 sequence: CASSPIGVDPYEQYF. Filled out from reference TRBV5-1 and TRBJ2-7, the complete variable domain reads KAGVTQTPRYLIKTRGQQVTLSCSPISGHRSVSWYQQTPGQGLQFLFEYFSETQRNKGNFPGRFSGRQFSNSRSEMNVSTLELGDSALYLCASSPIGVDPYEQYFGPGTRLTVT.

V usage is TRBV6-5 and J usage is TRBJ2-1. The germline CDR1 and CDR2 sequences are MNHEY and SVGAGI. The CDR3 is 16 amino acids. The chain's CDR3 is CASSYGETPSYNEQFF.

The chain combines TRBV27 with TRBJ2-7; TCRdb picks TRBD1, but there is no DNA to check that call. CDR3 length: 17 residues. Germline CDR1 reads MNHEY; CDR2 reads SMNVEV (reference sequence). CDR3: CASSLSLGGGSAYEQYF.

J is TRBJ2-7 and V is TRBV2; checking the TCRdb D call of TRBD2 is not possible without DNA. Germline CDR1 reads SNHLY; CDR2 reads FYNNEI. The CDR3 spans 16 residues. CDR3: CASSGDRDLGSYEQYF.

The rearrangement uses TRBV7-9 and TRBJ2-7; TCRdb names TRBD1, which stays unverified in the absence of DNA. Germline-derived CDR1 and CDR2 are SEHNR and FQNEAQ (reference sequence). There are 15 residues in the CDR3. Here the CDR3 reads CASTSPWTGGYEQYF. Filled out from reference TRBV7-9 and TRBJ2-7, the complete variable domain reads DTGVSQNPRHKITKRGQNVTFRCDPISEHNRLYWYRQTLGQGPEFLTYFQNEAQLEKSRLLSDRFSAERPKGSFSTLEIQRTEQGDSAMYLCASTSPWTGGYEQYFGPGTRLTVT.

This chain uses TRBV28 with TRBJ2-3; TCRdb proposes TRBD2, but this gene call is untestable without DNA. CDR1 and CDR2 (germline): MDHEN, SYDVKM. The CDR3 spans 13 residues. The CDR3 protein is CASSPRMTDKQYF.

The chain carries TRBV7-9 and TRBJ2-1; TCRdb's D gene call, TRBD2, goes unchecked for lack of DNA. CDR1 is SEHNR and CDR2 is FQNEAQ in the germline V gene (reference sequence). This CDR3 is 16 amino acids long. The CDR3: CASSPAAGLTYNEQFF.

J is TRBJ1-1 and V is TRBV20-1. This CDR3 region has 13 residues. In germline, CDR1 is DFQATT, CDR2 SNEGSKA (reference sequence). The chain's CDR3 is CSARWGRAGEAFF.

This chain joins TRBV7-2 and TRBJ2-1; the TCRdb call, TRBD2, lacks DNA for checking. Germline lookup yields CDR1 SGHTA and CDR2 FQGNSA. The CDR3 length is 16 residues. This CDR3 is CASSPESWGGYGEQFF.

The rearrangement uses TRBV5-4 and TRBJ1-2; TCRdb picks TRBD1, but there is no DNA to check that call. This CDR3 is 16 amino acids long. The germline CDR1 and CDR2 sequences are SGHNT and YYREEE (reference sequence). The CDR3 reads CASSFVGTGDLYGYTF.

The rearrangement joins TRBV7-7 to TRBJ2-7; TCRdb's assignment of TRBD1 cannot be checked, as there is no DNA. The CDR3 consists of 15 residues. From germline, CDR1 is SSHAT and CDR2 FNYEAQ (reference sequence). The CDR3 spells CASSPGTGGAYEQYF. Full variable domain (outside the CDR3, taken from reference TRBV7-7 and TRBJ2-7): GAGVSQSPRYKVTKRGQDVTLRCDPISSHATLYWYQQALGQGPEFLTYFNYEAQPDKSGLPSDRFSAERPEGSISTLTIQRTEQRDSAMYRCASSPGTGGAYEQYFGPGTRLTVT.

This CDR3 reads CVFSQEQGVNYGYTF. The chain uses TRBV4-1 and TRBJ1-2; without DNA, the TCRdb call of TRBD1 cannot be checked. Germline lookup yields CDR1 MGHRA and CDR2 YSYEKL. CDR3 length equals 15 residues.

The gene calls are TRBV28 and TRBJ2-7; TCRdb indicates TRBD1, and absent DNA this call remains unverified. The length of the CDR3 is 16 residues. Germline V gene sequence: CDR1 MDHEN, CDR2 SYDVKM. This CDR3 reads CASSRLGTGVSYEQYF. The whole variable domain, remainder taken from reference TRBV28 and TRBJ2-7, is DVKVTQSSRYLVKRTGEKVFLECVQDMDHENMFWYRQDPGLGLRLIYFSYDVKMKEKGDIPEGYSVSREKKERFSLILESASTNQTSMYLCASSRLGTGVSYEQYFGPGTRLTVT.

This rearrangement joins TRBV4-1 to TRBJ2-3; without DNA, the TCRdb call of TRBD2 cannot be checked. Germline CDR1 MGHRA, CDR2 YSYEKL. The CDR3 has 14 amino acids. The CDR3 sequence is CASSQWENTDTQYF.

J is TRBJ2-2 and V is TRBV7-9; TCRdb gives TRBD1 as the D gene, but with no DNA this cannot be confirmed. The CDR3 is 18 residues long. In germline, CDR1 is SEHNR, CDR2 FQNEAQ (reference sequence). CDR3 in amino acids: CASSLPGQGASLTGELFF. The full variable domain, completed using reference TRBV7-9 and TRBJ2-2, is DTGVSQNPRHKITKRGQNVTFRCDPISEHNRLYWYRQTLGQGPEFLTYFQNEAQLEKSRLLSDRFSAERPKGSFSTLEIQRTEQGDSAMYLCASSLPGQGASLTGELFFGEGSRLTVL.